These 28 T cell receptor beta chains originate from one sample sequenced in a study of regulatory T cells in long-lasting Graves disease. CDR3 regions were amplified by Arm-PCR using iRepertoire HTBI primers to build TCR beta libraries. Via MiXCR, TCRdb re-called the multiplex PCR reads, giving one row per CDR3 protein. Of around 500,000 distinct CDR3 sequences listed, around 16% are singletons. The time point is: newly diagnosed GD, antithyroid drugs for less than 3 months. RNA from PBMCs was the source of the TCR library. These same data were also listed under a study on T cells in Graves' hyperthyroidism and ophthalmopathy.

This specimen was peripheral blood mononuclear cells (PBMCs), taken at new diagnosis, from a patient treated with antithyroid drugs. The receptor source for this set is a woman aged 35 to 59 with Graves disease.

This clonotype was counted many times. This CDR3 reads CASHSGAEAFF. CDR3 sequence (DNA): TGTGCCAGCCATAGCGGGGCTGAAGCTTTCTTT. J is TRBJ1-1 and V is TRBV27; D not resolved. V lost 8 bases to trimming and J lost 6 bases, with 10 bases between them. The germline V gene has CDR1 MNHEY and CDR2 SMNVEV (reference sequence). The CDR3 totals 11 residues.

This chain uses TRBV7-2 with TRBJ1-1; D possibly corresponds to TRBD1 (6 bases). The CDR3 has 15 amino acids. Germline-derived CDR1 and CDR2 are SGHTA and FQGNSA. Between the trimmed V and J ends, which lost 7 bases and 5 bases, there was a span of 20 bases. Here the CDR3 DNA reads TGTGCCAGCAATCAAGGGGGGATAGTAGGAACTGAAGCTTTCTTT. This gives the protein CASNQGGIVGTEAFF.

In its sample, this clonotype was seen a few times. The chain has TRBV19 and TRBJ1-1; no reliable D call. Trimming took 3 bases from V and 5 from J, leaving 10 bases between them. The CDR3 contains 13 residues. Germline loops: CDR1 LNHDA, CDR2 SQIVND (reference sequence). The CDR3 DNA reads TGTGCCAGTAGTATGGGAAGGAGGACTGAAGCTTTCTTT. As protein: CASSMGRRTEAFF.

Many counts were recorded for this clonotype. The J gene is TRBJ1-3, the V gene TRBV7-8, with D unclear. V lost 5 bases to trimming and J lost 0 bases, with 20 bases between them. The CDR3 runs 18 residues. In germline, CDR1 is SGHVS, CDR2 FQNEAQ. CDR3 sequence: CASSLLYFQNFSGNTIYF. Written as DNA, the CDR3 is TGTGCCAGCAGCCTACTTTATTTCCAAAACTTCTCTGGAAACACCATATATTTT.

This clonotype was seen repeatedly, ten times or more. The rearrangement uses TRBV6-2 or TRBV6-3 and TRBJ1-6, with no clear D. This CDR3 contains 16 residues. Germline V gene sequence: CDR1 MNHEY, CDR2 SVGEGT. The ends were cut back, 0 bases at V and 11 bases at J, with 17 bases in the middle. The CDR3 sequence is CASSYSGFGPNTPLHF. Written as DNA, the CDR3 is TGTGCCAGCAGTTACTCGGGTTTTGGACCAAACACACCCCTCCACTTT.

The CDR3 nucleotides read TGTGCCAGCAGCCCCGGCCCCGATCAGCCCCAGCATTTT. Translated, it gives CASSPGPDQPQHF. The chain carries TRBV5-6 and TRBJ1-5, with no clear D. Germline V gene sequence: CDR1 SGHDT, CDR2 YYEEEE. V was shortened by 4 bases and J by 5 bases, with 10 bases between the two germline ends. There are 13 residues in the CDR3.

This clonotype was seen at least ten times. The chain joins TRBV2 to TRBJ1-6; D ambiguous. The CDR3 contains 17 residues. V gave up 6 bases and J gave up 0 bases, with 15 bases separating them. The V gene's germline CDR1 is SNHLY and CDR2 FYNNEI. CDR3: CASRTGAPSSYNSPLHF. CDR3 DNA sequence: TGTGCCAGCAGGACGGGAGCTCCAAGCTCCTATAATTCACCCCTCCACTTT.

Points on this clonotype: A much larger clone lies a single base off, so this may be a read error. The chain uses TRBV7-8 and TRBJ1-2; tentative D call: TRBD1 (6 bases). Germline V CDR1 and CDR2: SGHVS, FQNEAQ. CDR3 size: 15 residues. The CDR3: CAGSLGGLANYGYTF. As DNA, the CDR3 is TGTGCCGGCAGCTTAGGGGGGCTAGCTAACTATGGCTACACCTTC.

This clonotype occurred many times. The V gene is TRBV5-1, the J gene TRBJ2-1, with a weak D call TRBD2 (5 bases). The V gene lost 3 bases and the J gene lost 5 bases, with 12 bases spanning the gap. This CDR3 contains 14 residues. CDR1 is SGHRS and CDR2 is YFSETQ in the germline V gene. The DNA for the CDR3 is TGCGCCAGCAGCTATCGGGGAGCCGACAATGAGCAGTTCTTC. Its translation: CASSYRGADNEQFF.

This clonotype was seen repeatedly, ten times or more. The chain has TRBV29-1 and TRBJ2-5, with 9 bases that match TRBD2. After removal of 0 bases from V and 3 bases from J, the junction contained 8 bases not matched to a gene. This CDR3 comprises 16 residues. Germline CDR1 and CDR2: SQVTM and ANQGSEA. The CDR3 spells CSVEDHQLAGKETQYF. In nucleotides, the CDR3 is TGCAGCGTTGAAGATCATCAGCTAGCGGGGAAAGAGACCCAGTACTTC.

This clonotype was detected a few times. The CDR3 region is CASSPWTGPITGELFF. The CDR3 DNA reads TGTGCCAGTAGTCCTTGGACAGGGCCGATCACCGGGGAGCTGTTTTTT. The chain has TRBV19 and TRBJ2-2, with 8 bases fitting TRBD1. The ends lost 5 bases at V and 4 bases at J; junction bases unmatched: 9. Per the germline V gene, CDR1 is LNHDA and CDR2 is SQIVND (reference sequence). This CDR3 is 16 amino acids long.

This clonotype was seen ten or more times. The genes are TRBV28 and TRBJ2-7, with D perhaps being TRBD1 or TRBD2 (5 bases each). V shed 7 bases and J shed 7 bases, with 17 bases lying between them. CDR1 and CDR2 (germline): MDHEN, SYDVKM. This CDR3 is built from 13 residues. CDR3 in DNA: TGTGCCAGCAATCCGCGGGCAGGGCATGAGCAGTACTTC. Protein: CASNPRAGHEQYF. Variable domain in full (rest from reference TRBV28 and TRBJ2-7): DVKVTQSSRYLVKRTGEKVFLECVQDMDHENMFWYRQDPGLGLRLIYFSYDVKMKEKGDIPEGYSVSREKKERFSLILESASTNQTSMYLCASNPRAGHEQYFGPGTRLTVT.

This clonotype appeared many times. The gene calls are TRBV6-2 or TRBV6-3 and TRBJ2-3, with TRBD2 matching over 13 bases. Germline V gene sequence: CDR1 MNHEY, CDR2 SVGEGT. Trimming cost V 0 bases and J 4 bases; bases outside gene matches: 7. The CDR3 consists of 18 residues. CDR3 residues: CASSYSGTSGDLPDTQYF. In DNA form, the CDR3 reads TGTGCCAGCAGTTACTCTGGGACTAGCGGGGATCTGCCAGATACGCAGTATTTT.

This clonotype came up once. CDR3 region: CSAYNYGELFF. As DNA, the CDR3 is TGCAGTGCTTATAACTACGGGGAGCTGTTTTTT. The J gene is TRBJ2-2, the V gene TRBV20-1; D uncertain. The CDR3 sequence is 11 residues long. Germline V lookup: CDR1 DFQATT, CDR2 SNEGSKA (reference sequence). Trimming took 5 bases from V and 7 from J, leaving 8 bases between them.

This clonotype was observed a few times. The chain is built from TRBV7-2 and TRBJ2-7, with D uncertain. This CDR3 comprises 13 residues. Germline-derived CDR1 and CDR2 are SGHTA and FQGNSA. V shed 5 bases and J shed 0 bases, with 8 bases lying between them. The CDR3 DNA sequence: TGTGCCAGCAGCGGGCCCAACTCCTACGAGCAGTACTTC. It is translated as CASSGPNSYEQYF.

This clonotype was picked up many times. The rearrangement uses TRBV10-3 and TRBJ2-2; D possibly corresponds to TRBD1 (7 bases). Per germline, CDR1 ENHRY and CDR2 SYGVKD. Deletions cut 10 bases from V and 2 bases from J, with 11 bases between. The CDR3 length is 13 residues. CDR3 bases: TGTGCCAGCGGGGACAGAAACACCGGGGAGCTGTTTTTT. This gives the protein CASGDRNTGELFF.

A word on this clonotype: This may stem from a read error, because a much larger clone lies one nucleotide away. The V gene is TRBV6-1, the J gene TRBJ1-5; 8 nucleotides align to TRBD1. CDR3 size: 15 residues. Germline V gene sequence: CDR1 MNHNS, CDR2 SASEGT. This CDR3 is CAGSLWDRRNQPQHF. CDR3 coding DNA: TGTGCCGGCAGTCTGTGGGACAGGCGTAATCAGCCCCAGCATTTT.

This chain uses TRBV19 with TRBJ1-1, with a tentative D call TRBD1 (6 bases). The V gene's germline CDR1 is LNHDA and CDR2 SQIVND (reference sequence). The CDR3 runs 17 residues. The V gene lost 5 bases and the J gene lost 2 bases, with 21 bases spanning the gap. The CDR3 DNA sequence: TGTGCCAGTAGTGCCTTTTCGGGGAGACAGGAAAACACTGAAGCTTTCTTT. It yields the protein CASSAFSGRQENTEAFF.

This clonotype was detected ten times or more. The J gene is TRBJ1-1, the V gene TRBV2, with TRBD1 as a possible D gene (6 bases). CDR3 length: 14 residues. CDR1 is SNHLY and CDR2 is FYNNEI in the germline V gene. With 6 bases removed from V and 4 bases from J, the gap between germline ends came to 15 bases. CDR3 DNA: TGTGCCAGCAGGGTACAGGGTGGAGGCACTGAAGCTTTCTTT. Translated, it gives CASRVQGGGTEAFF.

The chain has TRBV24-1 and TRBJ2-3, with D tentatively TRBD1 (6 bases). The V end was cut by 4 bases, the J end by 2 bases, with 15 bases between. Germline values: CDR1 KGHDR, CDR2 SFDVKD. This CDR3 spans 16 amino acids. Here the CDR3 reads CATSDSGAAHTDTQYF. DNA for the CDR3: TGTGCCACCAGTGACTCAGGGGCCGCCCACACAGATACGCAGTATTTT.

This clonotype appeared a few times. The chain is built from TRBV12-3 or TRBV12-4 and TRBJ1-4; 8 bases match TRBD1. Trimming removed 5 bases from V and 3 bases from J; junction bases left unmatched: 11. The CDR3 totals 17 residues. The CDR3 DNA sequence: TGTGCCAGCAGTCCTACCTACCGGGACAGGTCTAATGAAAAACTGTTTTTT. Residues: CASSPTYRDRSNEKLFF.

This rearrangement joins TRBV7-3 to TRBJ2-2; 8 bases map to TRBD2. Germline V gene sequence: CDR1 SGHTA, CDR2 FQGTGA. This CDR3 comprises 16 residues. V trimming: 5 bases; J trimming: 0 bases; junction bases outside the gene matches: 5. The CDR3 nucleotides are TGTGCCAGCAGCCCCCGGGGGGGTTCGAACACCGGGGAGCTGTTTTTT. This sequence encodes CASSPRGGSNTGELFF.

This clonotype was picked up a small number of times. This chain uses TRBV5-1 with TRBJ2-7, with D perhaps matching TRBD1 (6 bases). Trimming shortened V by 4 bases and J by 2 bases, and 19 bases separated the two germline ends. In germline, CDR1 is SGHRS, CDR2 YFSETQ. The CDR3 runs to 16 residues. The CDR3 spells CASSPPTGIMTYEQYF. The CDR3 nucleotides read TGCGCCAGCAGCCCACCAACAGGGATCATGACCTACGAGCAGTACTTC.

This clonotype was detected a few times. The chain employs TRBV28 and TRBJ2-6; the D is unclear. Germline V lookup: CDR1 MDHEN, CDR2 SYDVKM. The germline V and J ends were trimmed by 4 bases and 0 bases, with 10 bases remaining between them. There are 16 residues in the CDR3. The CDR3 is CASSSASASGANVLTF. CDR3 bases: TGTGCCAGCAGTTCGGCCTCGGCCTCTGGGGCCAACGTCCTGACTTTC.

This clonotype has at least ten counts. This chain joins TRBV2 and TRBJ1-3; D call uncertain. Germline assignment: CDR1 SNHLY and CDR2 FYNNEI. There are 14 residues in the CDR3. V shed 3 bases and J shed 4 bases, with 10 bases lying between them. The CDR3 loop reads CASSEGRTGNTIYF. In DNA form, the CDR3 reads TGTGCCAGCAGTGAGGGCAGAACGGGAAACACCATATATTTT. Complete variable domain (other parts from reference TRBV2 and TRBJ1-3): EPEVTQTPSHQVTQMGQEVILRCVPISNHLYFYWYRQILGQKVEFLVSFYNNEISEKSEIFDDQFSVERPDGSNFTLKIRSTKLEDSAMYFCASSEGRTGNTIYFGEGSWLTVV.

In this sample, this clonotype turned up a few times. The chain joins TRBV18 to TRBJ1-6; no clear D gene. The germline gives CDR1 KGHSH, CDR2 LQKENI. The CDR3 is 14 residues long. The V and J ends lost 3 bases and 6 bases respectively, with 9 bases between them. The CDR3 is CASSPAGSNSPLHF. CDR3 sequence (DNA): TGTGCCAGCTCACCGGCCGGGAGTAATTCACCCCTCCACTTT.

Many counts were recorded for this clonotype. The chain recombines TRBV20-1 with TRBJ2-7, with 7 bases lining up with TRBD1. CDR1 and CDR2 from the germline V gene are DFQATT and SNEGSKA (reference sequence). The CDR3 is 12 amino acids. V shed 5 bases, J shed 5 bases, and the junction held 6 bases outside the gene matches. CDR3 in amino acids: CSAGRGLHEQYF. DNA for the CDR3: TGCAGTGCTGGCAGGGGGTTACACGAGCAGTACTTC.

This clonotype was counted at least ten times. This chain links TRBV5-1 with TRBJ1-1, with TRBD1 as a possible D gene (6 bases). V was pared by 3 bases and J by 2 bases, with 20 bases between. Germline values: CDR1 SGHRS, CDR2 YFSETQ. The length of the CDR3 is 17 residues. The CDR3 bases are TGCGCCAGCAGCTCGGCTGTTGCAGGGGCGTTAAACACTGAAGCTTTCTTT. It encodes CASSSAVAGALNTEAFF. Drawing the rest from reference TRBV5-1 and TRBJ1-1, the complete variable domain is KAGVTQTPRYLIKTRGQQVTLSCSPISGHRSVSWYQQTPGQGLQFLFEYFSETQRNKGNFPGRFSGRQFSNSRSEMNVSTLELGDSALYLCASSSAVAGALNTEAFFGQGTRLTVV.